One and the same sample provided the 21 T cell receptor beta chains below, sequenced in a study of CD4+ T cells in melanoma. Sequencing used immunoSEQ multiplex PCR; TCRdb keeps in-frame clones, though not all of them. Found here are some 7,000 clones, around 63% of them singletons; the top ten hold over 25%. Sequencing was performed on cells from a culture (not recorded whether cultured in vitro). Receptor source: a human donor with melanoma.

This clone turned up a few times. The chain links TRBV7-6 to TRBJ2-7; a possible D gene is TRBD2 (6 bases). V was shortened by 1 base and J by 3 bases, with 25 bases between the two germline ends. The CDR3 totals 19 residues. Germline CDR1 is SGHVS and CDR2 is FNYEAQ. Here the CDR3 DNA reads TGTGCCAGCAGCTTAGACAAAGTGGGGGGAGGTTTCTCGGGCTACGAGCAGTACTTC. Residues: CASSLDKVGGGFSGYEQYF. Looking up the rest from reference TRBV7-6 and TRBJ2-7 gives the full variable domain: GAGVSQSPRYKVTKRGQDVALRCDPISGHVSLYWYRQALGQGPEFLTYFNYEAQQDKSGLPNDRFSAERPEGSISTLTIQRTEQRDSAMYRCASSLDKVGGGFSGYEQYFGPGTRLTVT.

The gene calls are TRBV19 and TRBJ2-7, with 10 bases lining up with TRBD1. This CDR3 has 16 residues. The germline CDR1 and CDR2 sequences are LNHDA and SQIVND (reference sequence). Trimming at V came to 5 bases and at J to 6 bases, leaving 13 bases not matched to a gene. DNA of the CDR3: TGTGCCAGTAGTGCAGAATACCGGGACAGGGGCCTCGAGCAGTACTTC. Its protein is CASSAEYRDRGLEQYF.

This chain links TRBV9 with TRBJ1-1; 8 bases fit TRBD1. V lost 0 bases and J lost 3; bases outside the gene matches: 4. CDR1 and CDR2 from the germline V gene are SGDLS and YYNGEE. The CDR3 length is 15 residues. The CDR3 nucleotides read TGTGCCAGCAGCGTAGGATCAGGGGGCTACACTGAAGCTTTCTTT. It encodes CASSVGSGGYTEAFF.

The rearrangement joins TRBV19 to TRBJ1-5; D not resolved. Trimming removed 4 bases from V and 4 bases from J, with 8 bases in between. This CDR3 contains 13 residues. Looked up from germline, CDR1 is LNHDA and CDR2 is SQIVND (reference sequence). Here the CDR3 DNA reads TGTGCCAGTAGTAGGGCAGAGAATCAGCCCCAGCATTTT. As protein: CASSRAENQPQHF.

This clone was found a few times. This chain connects TRBV5-1 to TRBJ1-2; unclear D gene. The CDR3 loop spans 16 amino acids. Germline-derived CDR1 and CDR2 are SGHRS and YFSETQ. Trimming stripped 0 bases from V and 4 bases from J, with 16 bases between. The CDR3 sequence: CASSLESGFMGYGYTF. The CDR3 DNA reads as TGCGCCAGCAGCTTGGAGTCGGGGTTCATGGGCTATGGCTACACCTTC.

The chain combines TRBV4-2 with TRBJ1-2; TRBD1 is a possible D gene (6 bases). V lost 6 bases and J 4 bases, leaving 24 bases between the germline ends. CDR1 and CDR2 from the germline V gene are LGHNA and YNFKEQ. The CDR3 is 17 residues long. CDR3 sequence reads: CASSQIPGHSSLYGYTF. The CDR3, as DNA: TGTGCCAGCAGTCAAATCCCGGGACATTCCTCACTCTATGGCTACACCTTC.

V is TRBV9 and J is TRBJ2-1, with D unclear. Deletions cut 6 bases from V and 0 bases from J, with 10 bases between. CDR1 and CDR2 (germline): SGDLS, YYNGEE. CDR3 length: 14 amino acids. The CDR3 DNA follows: TGTGCCAGCAACGACCCAAGCTCCTACAATGAGCAGTTCTTC. Encoded protein: CASNDPSSYNEQFF.

The V call is TRBV28, the J call TRBJ1-1, with D uncertain. Germline V gives CDR1 MDHEN, CDR2 SYDVKM. Trimming removed 5 bases from V and 2 bases from J, with 21 bases in between. The CDR3 sequence is 17 residues long. The CDR3 loop reads CASSPGGFWAGNTEAFF. CDR3 DNA: TGTGCCAGCAGTCCGGGTGGTTTCTGGGCGGGCAACACTGAAGCTTTCTTT.

J is TRBJ2-7 and V is TRBV27, with 12 bases identical to TRBD2. Germline V gives CDR1 MNHEY, CDR2 SMNVEV (reference sequence). The V and J ends lost 5 bases and 0 bases, in that order; junction bases with no gene match: 5. CDR3 length equals 16 residues. CDR3 loop: CASSPTSGGISYEQYF. CDR3 sequence (DNA): TGTGCCAGCAGTCCGACTAGCGGGGGAATCTCCTACGAGCAGTACTTC.

The genes are TRBV4-1 and TRBJ2-7, with D unclear. Trimming cost V 0 bases and J 4 bases, with 13 bases left between them. There are 15 residues in the CDR3. In germline, CDR1 is MGHRA, CDR2 YSYEKL. Here the CDR3 DNA reads TGCGCCAGCAGCCAAGAGCAGGACGGACCATACGAGCAGTACTTC. The encoded protein is CASSQEQDGPYEQYF.

The chain links TRBV27 to TRBJ1-5; no definite D call. The V and J ends lost 6 bases and 2 bases respectively, with 5 bases between them. The CDR3 consists of 12 residues. Per germline, CDR1 MNHEY and CDR2 SMNVEV (reference sequence). The CDR3 here is CASRMGNQPQHF. The DNA of the CDR3 is TGTGCCAGCAGAATGGGCAATCAGCCCCAGCATTTT.

The chain joins TRBV20-1 to TRBJ2-7; TRBD1 is a possible D gene (8 bases). Per germline, CDR1 DFQATT and CDR2 SNEGSKA (reference sequence). The V gene lost 3 bases and the J gene lost 0 bases, with 24 bases spanning the gap. The CDR3 length is 18 residues. CDR3 amino acids: CSASDQGAGARGSYEQYF. DNA of the CDR3: TGCAGTGCTAGTGACCAGGGGGCGGGGGCCCGGGGCTCCTACGAGCAGTACTTC.

This clone was recorded a few times. The chain combines TRBV27 with TRBJ1-1; D not resolved. The CDR3 totals 14 residues. Trimming removed 3 bases at V and 5 bases at J, with 13 bases between. Germline V gives CDR1 MNHEY, CDR2 SMNVEV (reference sequence). This CDR3 reads CASSFSPGRTEAFF. The CDR3 coding sequence is TGTGCCAGCAGTTTTTCCCCGGGTCGGACTGAAGCTTTCTTT.

The CDR3 sequence is CASRTGTSNYGYTF. CDR3 nucleotide sequence: TGTGCCAGCCGCACAGGAACCTCCAACTATGGCTACACCTTC. The chain couples TRBV19 to TRBJ1-2, with D perhaps matching TRBD1 (5 bases). Germline V CDR1 and CDR2: LNHDA, SQIVND (reference sequence). The length of the CDR3 is 14 residues. Deletions cut 9 bases from V and 2 bases from J, with 16 bases between.

The chain uses TRBV4-2 and TRBJ2-7; 7 nucleotides agree with TRBD1. J was trimmed by 1 base and V by 5 bases; bases with no gene match: 2. CDR1 and CDR2 from the germline V gene are LGHNA and YNFKEQ. This CDR3 has 13 residues. The CDR3 is CASSGDRSYEQYF. CDR3 DNA: TGTGCCAGCAGCGGGGACAGATCCTACGAGCAGTACTTC.

The chain has TRBV2 and TRBJ1-6; TRBD1 might be the D (6 bases). CDR1 is SNHLY, CDR2 FYNNEI, per germline. The CDR3 loop spans 14 amino acids. V dropped 7 bases and J dropped 8 bases, with 15 bases sitting between them. CDR3 nucleotide sequence: TGTGCCAGCACCATGGGGGGCTCGCATTCACCCCTCCACTTT. Translating gives CASTMGGSHSPLHF.

The chain links TRBV5-8 to TRBJ1-2, with a weak D call TRBD1 (6 bases). Trimming took off 2 bases at V and 2 bases at J, with 13 bases between the two ends. The germline gives CDR1 SGHTS, CDR2 YDEGEE. The CDR3 extends over 15 amino acids. The CDR3 DNA is TGTGCCAGCAGCTTTCAACAGGGTCGGAACTATGGCTACACCTTC. This encodes CASSFQQGRNYGYTF.

The V and J genes are TRBV4-1 and TRBJ1-5; no definite D call. The length of the CDR3 is 15 residues. CDR1 is MGHRA, CDR2 YSYEKL, per germline. V was clipped by 4 bases and J by 6 bases, with 16 bases between them. CDR3 DNA: TGCGCCAGCAGCCTGGAATTCGGGAAATTTCAGCCCCAGCATTTT. The encoded protein is CASSLEFGKFQPQHF.

This clone was counted between two and nine times. The chain links TRBV7-8 to TRBJ2-1; 9 bases match TRBD2. This CDR3 region has 14 residues. The germline CDR1 and CDR2 sequences are SGHVS and FQNEAQ. V gave up 5 bases and J gave up 6 bases; unmatched junction bases: 5. DNA for the CDR3: TGTGCCAGCAGCCTTGGACTAGCGTCCAATGAGCAGTTCTTC. Amino acids: CASSLGLASNEQFF.

The chain employs TRBV27 and TRBJ1-2; D is unclear. CDR1 and CDR2 (germline): MNHEY, SMNVEV (reference sequence). Trimming cost V 4 bases and J 4 bases, with 16 bases left between them. The CDR3 runs to 15 residues. The CDR3 is CASSSRRVFGYGYTF. As DNA, the CDR3 is TGTGCCAGCAGTTCCAGAAGGGTGTTTGGCTATGGCTACACCTTC.

This clone has only one observation. The chain is built from TRBV15 and TRBJ2-1; tentatively, D is TRBD1 or TRBD2 (5 bases each). This CDR3 is 16 amino acids long. Trimming removed 1 base from V and 0 bases from J, with 10 bases in between. In germline, CDR1 is LNHNV, CDR2 YYDKDF (reference sequence). The CDR3 reads CATSRGLGVSYNEQFF. The CDR3 DNA sequence: TGTGCCACCAGCAGAGGTTTGGGGGTCTCCTACAATGAGCAGTTCTTC.